The sequence of this T cell receptor beta chain was determined in a study of blood T cell repertoires in COVID-19. Germline values: CDR1 MNHNS, CDR2 SASEGT. The V end lost 3 bases, the J end lost 4 bases, and 13 bases lay between the germline ends. The CDR3 has 15 residues. The repertoire was sequenced with immunoSEQ multiplex PCR; TCRdb's copy has only in-frame clones and lacks some. The sample has around 500,000 clones, 70% to 90% seen once. The rearrangement uses TRBV6-1 and TRBJ1-3; no firm D call. The TCR was taken from a human donor in a cohort sampled during active COVID-19. Sequencing used peripheral blood. Written as DNA, the CDR3 is TGTGCCAGCAGTGATGGTGGCCCTCCGGGAAACACCATATATTTT. The encoded protein is CASSDGGPPGNTIYF.